The 6 T cell receptor beta chains below all came from one sample that was sequenced in a study of T-cell memory formation after mild COVID-19. MiXCR was run by TCRdb on the 5' RACE reads, yielding one entry per CDR3 protein. The sample yields about 400,000 distinct CDR3 sequences, more than 20% seen once. The sequenced material came from PBMCs or a T cell subset sorted from them (not recorded which). The receptors were sampled from an adult woman who had mild COVID-19 (a few samples of this study predate the infection). Cell type and time point are not known.

This clonotype was picked up many times. J is TRBJ2-1 and V is TRBV7-7; D perhaps matches TRBD1 (7 bases). V was cut by 1 base and J by 9 bases, with 10 bases left in between. CDR1 SSHAT and CDR2 FNYEAQ come from the germline V gene (reference sequence). The CDR3 extends over 13 amino acids. CDR3 nucleotides: TGTGCCAGCAGCTTAGGGAGGGGGCGTGAGCAGTTCTTC. Residues: CASSLGRGREQFF.

The rearrangement uses TRBV4-1 and TRBJ1-3; D is ambiguous. This CDR3 contains 15 residues. Trimming pared 6 bases from V and 1 base from J, leaving 13 bases between. The germline V gene encodes CDR1 MGHRA and CDR2 YSYEKL. The CDR3 coding sequence is TGCGCCAGCAGACCGACCTATTTTTCTGGAAACACCATATATTTT. This encodes CASRPTYFSGNTIYF.

V and J are TRBV6-6 and TRBJ2-3; D gene ambiguous. V was shortened by 0 bases and J by 0 bases, with 10 bases between the two germline ends. In germline, CDR1 is MNHNY, CDR2 SVGAGI (reference sequence). The CDR3 is 16 amino acids. DNA of the CDR3: TGTGCCAGCAGTTACTCACAACGGCCTAGCACAGATACGCAGTATTTT. It yields the protein CASSYSQRPSTDTQYF.

This clonotype occurred a few times. This chain joins TRBV29-1 and TRBJ2-3, with TRBD2 as a possible D gene (6 bases). Germline values: CDR1 SQVTM, CDR2 ANQGSEA. The CDR3 loop spans 17 amino acids. The ends were cut back, 3 bases at V and 0 bases at J, with 19 bases in the middle. DNA of the CDR3: TGCAGCGTTGATGGGGATACGGGGCGGGGTAGCACAGATACGCAGTATTTT. It translates to CSVDGDTGRGSTDTQYF.

The chain recombines TRBV4-3 with TRBJ2-1; TRBD2 matches at 10 bases. Germline CDR1 LGHNA, CDR2 YSLEER. This CDR3 has 15 amino acids. V lost 2 bases and J lost 8; bases outside the gene matches: 6. The CDR3 protein is CASSQLAGEGDEQFF. CDR3 coding DNA: TGCGCCAGCAGCCAACTAGCGGGGGAGGGCGATGAGCAGTTCTTC.

In this sample, this clonotype turned up a few times. This sequence joins TRBV4-3 and TRBJ1-2, with 9 positions matching TRBD1. Germline trimming cut 4 bases from V and 6 bases from J; bases unmatched to any gene: 6. The germline CDR1 and CDR2 sequences are LGHNA and YSLEER. The CDR3 spans 14 residues. CDR3 nucleotide sequence: TGCGCCAGCAGCCTCGGGACAGGGTTGCATGGCTACACCTTC. Translating gives CASSLGTGLHGYTF.